One sample yielded the 15 T cell receptor beta chains listed below, sequenced in a study of cytomegalovirus exposure and HLA in healthy donors. It was with 60 Vbeta and 13 Jbeta primers that the PCR ran. Measured with immunoSEQ multiplex PCR; TCRdb has only the in-frame clones, and not every one. The data contain more than 85,000 clones, 63% of them seen just once; the ten biggest clones take up about 4.5%. The sample was PBMCs. Receptors were obtained from a human donor in good health.

This chain links TRBV19 with TRBJ2-7; 8 nucleotides match TRBD2. Germline CDR1 LNHDA, CDR2 SQIVND (reference sequence). V dropped 7 bases and J dropped 1; count of bases not matched to a gene: 9. The CDR3 contains 15 residues. The CDR3: CASKRMSGGSYEQYF. The CDR3 DNA reads TGTGCCAGTAAAAGAATGAGCGGGGGTTCCTACGAGCAGTACTTC.

This clone was seen ten or more times. The chain joins TRBV28 to TRBJ2-3, with TRBD2 matching 7 bases. The CDR3 is 14 amino acids. J gave up 2 bases and V 7 bases, and 6 bases lay outside the gene matches. The V gene's germline CDR1 is MDHEN and CDR2 SYDVKM. DNA of the CDR3: TGTGCCAGCATAGCGGGTTATAACACAGATACGCAGTATTTT. Protein product: CASIAGYNTDTQYF.

J is TRBJ2-1 and V is TRBV30, with 12 bases identical to TRBD2. Germline V CDR1 and CDR2: GTSNPN, SVGIG (reference sequence). The V and J ends lost 4 bases and 3 bases, in that order; junction bases with no gene match: 19. The CDR3 length is 20 residues. CDR3 coding DNA: TGTGCCTGGAAAAGCAGAGCCGGGACTAGCGGGCCGCAACACTACAATGAGCAGTTCTTC. This translates into CAWKSRAGTSGPQHYNEQFF.

The chain links TRBV5-6 to TRBJ1-4; D call uncertain. The CDR3 totals 12 residues. The ends were cut back, 4 bases at V and 7 bases at J, with 8 bases in the middle. Per the germline V gene, CDR1 is SGHDT and CDR2 is YYEEEE. CDR3 loop: CASSQLSEKLFF. CDR3 nucleotide sequence: TGTGCCAGCAGCCAACTAAGTGAAAAACTGTTTTTT.

Only a few counts were recorded for this clone. J is TRBJ1-5 and V is TRBV6-1; D may be TRBD1 (5 bases). V was shortened by 6 bases and J by 0 bases, with 12 bases between the two germline ends. Germline-derived CDR1 and CDR2 are MNHNS and SASEGT. The CDR3 length is 15 residues. In nucleotides, the CDR3 is TGTGCCAGCAGACAGGTCTTATATAGCAATCAGCCCCAGCATTTT. Translated, it gives CASRQVLYSNQPQHF.

The chain carries TRBV28 and TRBJ1-2, with 9 bases that match TRBD1. After removal of 5 bases from V and 5 bases from J, the junction contained 12 bases not matched to a gene. Per the germline V gene, CDR1 is MDHEN and CDR2 is SYDVKM. This CDR3 has 16 residues. As DNA, the CDR3 is TGTGCCAGCAGTACAATCCGGGACAGGGTCCGGTATGGCTACACCTTC. Residues: CASSTIRDRVRYGYTF.

The V gene is TRBV7-6, the J gene TRBJ1-2; no clear D gene. The length of the CDR3 is 17 residues. Germline lookup yields CDR1 SGHVS and CDR2 FNYEAQ. V was clipped by 5 bases and J by 3 bases, with 22 bases between them. The CDR3 is CASSPSWAAKQDYGYTF. In DNA form, the CDR3 reads TGTGCCAGCAGCCCCTCTTGGGCAGCAAAACAAGACTATGGCTACACCTTC.

The chain joins TRBV18 to TRBJ2-2, with no clear D. CDR1 KGHSH and CDR2 LQKENI come from the germline V gene. Trimming left V 3 bases short and J 1 base short, with 9 bases between. This CDR3 has 15 residues. The CDR3 nucleotides are TGTGCCAGCTCACCGATAACTCGGAACACCGGGGAGCTGTTTTTT. Encoded protein: CASSPITRNTGELFF.

The chain couples TRBV25-1 to TRBJ2-3; tentatively, D is TRBD1 (7 bases). Germline V gives CDR1 MGHDK, CDR2 SYGVNS. The V and J ends lost 5 bases and 2 bases respectively, with 23 bases between them. The CDR3 runs 18 residues. The CDR3 sequence is CASSSRGETGMVTDTQYF. As DNA, the CDR3 is TGTGCCAGCAGTTCCCGCGGGGAGACAGGGATGGTCACAGATACGCAGTATTTT.

The rearrangement joins TRBV10-3 to TRBJ2-7; a possible D gene is TRBD1 (7 bases). The CDR3 loop spans 15 amino acids. V was shortened by 0 bases and J by 2 bases, with 11 bases between the two germline ends. Germline V CDR1 and CDR2: ENHRY, SYGVKD. As DNA, the CDR3 is TGTGCCATCAGTGAGTCCTCAGGGGGGACCTACGAGCAGTACTTC. Protein: CAISESSGGTYEQYF.

This clone has a handful of counts. V is TRBV5-8 and J is TRBJ1-1, with D unresolved. This CDR3 is built from 13 residues. Between the trimmed V and J ends, which lost 0 bases and 1 base, there was a span of 4 bases. Germline CDR1 SGHTS, CDR2 YDEGEE. The CDR3 sequence: CASSLARNTEAFF. CDR3 sequence (DNA): TGTGCCAGCAGCTTGGCCAGGAACACTGAAGCTTTCTTT.

This clone turned up a few times. The chain has TRBV6-5 and TRBJ2-7, with D maybe TRBD2 (6 bases). CDR3 size: 13 residues. V shed 0 bases and J shed 12 bases, with 15 bases lying between them. CDR1 is MNHEY and CDR2 is SVGAGI in the germline V gene. CDR3 sequence (DNA): TGTGCCAGCAGTTACTCGAAAGGGAGGTTAGTGTACTTC. Translating gives CASSYSKGRLVYF.

The chain is built from TRBV5-1 and TRBJ1-2; D gene ambiguous. V lost 1 base, J lost 3 bases, and 7 bases lay in between. Looked up from germline, CDR1 is SGHRS and CDR2 is YFSETQ. This CDR3 has 13 amino acids. CDR3 loop: CASSLWGDYGYTF. DNA of the CDR3: TGCGCCAGCAGCTTGTGGGGAGACTATGGCTACACCTTC.

V is TRBV15 and J is TRBJ2-7; D is undetermined. The CDR3 covers 13 residues. Germline V gene lookup returns CDR1 LNHNV and CDR2 YYDKDF (reference sequence). V was pared by 0 bases and J by 7 bases, with 10 bases between. CDR3 bases: TGTGCCACCAGCAGAGATCAAGCGAGGGAGCAGTACTTC. Its protein is CATSRDQAREQYF.

The rearrangement uses TRBV4-1 and TRBJ1-6; D uncertain. This CDR3 spans 16 amino acids. In germline, CDR1 is MGHRA, CDR2 YSYEKL. V lost 4 bases and J 5 bases, leaving 15 bases between the germline ends. The CDR3 DNA reads as TGCGCCAGCAGCCTCCAGTCGCCAAACCATAATTCACCCCTCCACTTT. This encodes CASSLQSPNHNSPLHF.